Presented here are 29 T cell receptor beta chains from one specimen sequenced in a study of regulatory T cells in long-lasting Graves disease. Time point denoted: newly diagnosed GD, antithyroid drugs for less than 3 months. PBMCs were the source of the RNA used for TCR sequencing. Building of the TCR beta libraries involved iRepertoire HTBI primers and Arm-PCR of CDR3 regions. MiXCR was run by TCRdb on the multiplex PCR reads, yielding one entry per CDR3 protein. The sample has under 800,000 distinct CDR3 sequences, roughly 15% seen once. These data also featured in a second study, about T cells in Graves' hyperthyroidism and ophthalmopathy.

The sequences come from peripheral blood mononuclear cells (PBMCs), collected at new diagnosis, from a patient treated with antithyroid drugs. Receptors were obtained from a young woman with Graves disease.

This clonotype occurred many times. The chain employs TRBV20-1 and TRBJ2-7; TRBD1 aligns across 8 bases. The CDR3 has 13 residues. J was trimmed by 5 bases and V by 7 bases; bases with no gene match: 10. Germline loops: CDR1 DFQATT, CDR2 SNEGSKA (reference sequence). The CDR3 sequence: CSVRDRSWDEQYF. The CDR3 region has the DNA TGCAGTGTCCGGGACAGGTCCTGGGACGAGCAGTACTTC.

The rearrangement joins TRBV15 to TRBJ2-7; D perhaps matches TRBD2 (6 bases). Germline lookup yields CDR1 LNHNV and CDR2 YYDKDF (reference sequence). V lost 0 bases to trimming and J lost 4 bases, with 13 bases between them. The CDR3 has 15 amino acids. The CDR3 reads CATSRDVGGGYEQYF. The CDR3 DNA reads TGTGCCACCAGCAGAGATGTGGGTGGGGGGTACGAGCAGTACTTC. The variable domain in full, completed from reference TRBV15 and TRBJ2-7, reads DAMVIQNPRYQVTQFGKPVTLSCSQTLNHNVMYWYQQKSSQAPKLLFHYYDKDFNNEADTPDNFQSRRPNTSFCFLDIRSPGLGDTAMYLCATSRDVGGGYEQYFGPGTRLTVT.

This clonotype was counted only a few times. The chain has TRBV5-1 and TRBJ1-2; maybe TRBD1 (5 bases). The CDR3 loop spans 14 amino acids. CDR1 SGHRS and CDR2 YFSETQ come from the germline V gene. V was trimmed by 0 bases and J by 1 base, leaving 7 bases between them. The CDR3 nucleotides read TGCGCCAGCAGCTTGGGCGACAGTAACTATGGCTACACCTTC. It translates to CASSLGDSNYGYTF.

The rearrangement joins TRBV6-2 or TRBV6-3 to TRBJ2-5; D not certain. CDR1 is MNHEY, CDR2 SVGEGT, per germline. With 1 base removed from V and 5 bases from J, the gap between germline ends came to 2 bases. CDR3 length: 11 amino acids. The DNA of the CDR3 is TGTGCCAGCAGTTACTTTGAGACCCAGTACTTC. It yields the protein CASSYFETQYF.

Note on this clonotype: It may be a read error: a sequence one base away is much more abundant. The V and J genes are TRBV6-1 and TRBJ2-2, with TRBD1 identical over 7 bases. This CDR3 contains 14 residues. V shed 5 bases, J shed 9 bases, and the junction held 9 bases outside the gene matches. The germline V gene has CDR1 MNHNS and CDR2 SASEGT. CDR3 residues: CASSKGQETRELFF. As DNA, the CDR3 is TGTGCCAGCAGTAAAGGACAGGAGACTCGGGAGCTGTTTTTT.

In its sample, this clonotype was seen a few times. V usage is TRBV9 and J usage is TRBJ2-1; D is ambiguous. Germline CDR1 reads SGDLS; CDR2 reads YYNGEE. There are 11 residues in the CDR3. Trimming pared 0 bases from V and 9 bases from J, leaving 4 bases between. This CDR3 reads CASSVETEQFF. CDR3 sequence (DNA): TGTGCCAGCAGCGTAGAAACTGAGCAGTTCTTC.

A note on this clonotype: One end of the junction does not line up with germline, which may come from a read error. The chain recombines TRBV6-1 with TRBJ1-2; D is unclear. Germline V gene lookup returns CDR1 MNHNS and CDR2 SASEGT. CDR3 size: 12 residues. CDR3 nucleotides: TGTGCCAGCGGTGAGGGCCTCTATGGCTACACCTTC. Its protein product is CASGEGLYGYTF.

This clonotype was counted a few times. The V gene is TRBV5-1, the J gene TRBJ2-1; 9 bases are a match to TRBD2. The CDR3 sequence is 20 residues long. Germline V gene lookup returns CDR1 SGHRS and CDR2 YFSETQ. With V trimmed by 4 bases and J by 3 bases, 20 bases remained unmatched. The CDR3 coding sequence is TGCGCCAGCAGCCGGCCGACAGGAGCCCATAGCGGGGGTATCTACAATGAGCAGTTCTTC. Encoded protein: CASSRPTGAHSGGIYNEQFF.

The chain employs TRBV6-2 or TRBV6-3 and TRBJ1-2; a weak D match, TRBD1 (5 bases). Germline V gene data show CDR1 as MNHEY and CDR2 as SVGEGT. With 0 bases removed from V and 6 bases from J, the gap between germline ends came to 11 bases. This CDR3 has 14 residues. CDR3 amino acids: CASSYSGRRDGYTF. The CDR3 DNA sequence: TGTGCCAGCAGTTACTCGGGGCGAAGGGATGGCTACACCTTC.

The V and J genes are TRBV6-1 and TRBJ1-4; D is ambiguous. Trimming pared 8 bases from V and 1 base from J, leaving 5 bases between. Germline loops: CDR1 MNHNS, CDR2 SASEGT. CDR3 length equals 12 residues. The CDR3 protein is CASRGTNEKLFF. The CDR3 bases are TGTGCCAGCCGAGGAACTAATGAAAAACTGTTTTTT.

This clonotype was recorded at least ten times. The chain carries TRBV2 and TRBJ2-2; D ambiguous. CDR1 SNHLY and CDR2 FYNNEI come from the germline V gene. V lost 7 bases and J 4 bases, leaving 16 bases between the germline ends. The CDR3 contains 15 residues. The CDR3 nucleotides are TGTGCCAGCAAACGTGCTCCAAGCCCCACCGGGGAGCTGTTTTTT. As protein: CASKRAPSPTGELFF. Filled out from reference TRBV2 and TRBJ2-2, the complete variable domain reads EPEVTQTPSHQVTQMGQEVILRCVPISNHLYFYWYRQILGQKVEFLVSFYNNEISEKSEIFDDQFSVERPDGSNFTLKIRSTKLEDSAMYFCASKRAPSPTGELFFGEGSRLTVL.

J is TRBJ2-1 and V is TRBV7-9; 14 bases are shared with TRBD2. Germline V lookup: CDR1 SEHNR, CDR2 FQNEAQ (reference sequence). CDR3 size: 19 residues. After removal of 6 bases from V and 2 bases from J, the junction contained 12 bases not matched to a gene. CDR3 DNA sequence: TGTGCCAGCAGTGCGAGCGCTGGGACTAGCGGGAGAGCCTACAATGAGCAGTTCTTC. Its protein product is CASSASAGTSGRAYNEQFF. Supplemented by reference TRBV7-9 and TRBJ2-1, the full variable domain reads DTGVSQNPRHKITKRGQNVTFRCDPISEHNRLYWYRQTLGQGPEFLTYFQNEAQLEKSRLLSDRFSAERPKGSFSTLEIQRTEQGDSAMYLCASSASAGTSGRAYNEQFFGPGTRLTVL.

This clonotype came up many times. The rearrangement joins TRBV2 to TRBJ2-5; possibly TRBD1 for D (5 bases). Germline CDR1 and CDR2: SNHLY and FYNNEI. Trimming removed 6 bases from V and 5 bases from J, with 19 bases in between. The CDR3 runs 15 residues. CDR3 residues: CASRPKGFTMETQYF. CDR3 nucleotides: TGTGCCAGCAGGCCTAAGGGGTTTACGATGGAGACCCAGTACTTC.

V gene TRBV19 combines with J gene TRBJ1-5, with D unresolved. The CDR3 consists of 16 residues. Germline V CDR1 and CDR2: LNHDA, SQIVND (reference sequence). V was clipped by 3 bases and J by 0 bases, with 12 bases between them. CDR3 protein: CASSMNGANSNQPQHF. The CDR3 nucleotides are TGTGCCAGTAGTATGAATGGAGCTAATAGCAATCAGCCCCAGCATTTT.

This clonotype was found many times. Because the CDR3's place on the DNA is in doubt, the DNA is left out and the CDR3 is given as listed by TCRdb. The chain is built from TRBV28 and TRBJ2-1; TRBD2, the table's D call, was not compared with the DNA. Ends included, the CDR3 has 15 residues. Germline lookup yields CDR1 MDHEN and CDR2 SYDVKM. CDR3 in amino acids: CASSIGLVGGGAKFF.

This clonotype was seen only a few times. The rearrangement uses TRBV6-1 and TRBJ1-6; D remains ambiguous. The V end lost 0 bases, the J end lost 9 bases, and 6 bases lay between the germline ends. Per the germline V gene, CDR1 is MNHNS and CDR2 is SASEGT. CDR3 length equals 13 residues. The chain's CDR3 is CASSEASGSPLHF. Written as DNA, the CDR3 is TGTGCCAGCAGTGAAGCATCGGGTTCACCCCTCCACTTT.

In its sample, this clonotype was seen many times. The chain combines TRBV2 with TRBJ2-7; D perhaps matches TRBD2 (6 bases). With 10 bases removed from V and 2 bases from J, the gap between germline ends came to 21 bases. Germline V gene data show CDR1 as SNHLY and CDR2 as FYNNEI. The CDR3 is 15 amino acids. CDR3 sequence (DNA): TGTGCCACCAAGAAATGGGAGGACACCACCTACGAGCAGTACTTC. Translation gives CATKKWEDTTYEQYF.

This clonotype has a handful of counts. The chain combines TRBV9 with TRBJ2-2; 15 bases line up with TRBD2. V was clipped by 1 base and J by 4 bases; unmatched bases: 5. The CDR3 totals 18 residues. Germline V lookup: CDR1 SGDLS, CDR2 YYNGEE. In DNA, the CDR3 is TGTGCCAGCAGCGTAAGGGGACTAGCGGGAGGCGGCACCGGGGAGCTGTTTTTT. It is translated as CASSVRGLAGGGTGELFF.

This clonotype was recorded many times. The CDR3 nucleotides read TGTGCCAGCAGCCCGCGGGGGACAGCAATGAACACTGAAGCTTTCTTT. This gives the protein CASSPRGTAMNTEAFF. The chain links TRBV7-9 to TRBJ1-1; 7 positions match TRBD1. The CDR3 has 16 amino acids. Trimming took 5 bases from V and 0 from J; bases not matched to a gene: 9. Germline CDR1 and CDR2: SEHNR and FQNEAQ (reference sequence). The full variable domain, in which reference TRBV7-9 and TRBJ1-1 provide the parts outside the CDR3, is DTGVSQNPRHKITKRGQNVTFRCDPISEHNRLYWYRQTLGQGPEFLTYFQNEAQLEKSRLLSDRFSAERPKGSFSTLEIQRTEQGDSAMYLCASSPRGTAMNTEAFFGQGTRLTVV.

As for this clonotype: A much more abundant neighbour one base away suggests this may be a read error. The chain carries TRBV27 and TRBJ2-5; TRBD1 matches at 10 bases. The V gene's germline CDR1 is MNHEY and CDR2 SMNVEV (reference sequence). The ends lost 11 bases at V and 7 bases at J; junction bases unmatched: 13. This CDR3 region has 14 residues. CDR3 protein: CAGRGTGEVGTQYF. The CDR3, as DNA: TGTGCCGGCCGCGGGACAGGGGAGGTGGGGACCCAGTACTTC.

Many counts were recorded for this clonotype. The V and J genes are TRBV6-1 and TRBJ2-5; D call uncertain. The V gene's germline CDR1 is MNHNS and CDR2 SASEGT. V lost 5 bases and J lost 5, with 9 bases in between. This CDR3 has 12 amino acids. The CDR3 protein is CASSPEEETQYF. The CDR3 DNA is TGTGCCAGCAGTCCCGAGGAGGAGACCCAGTACTTC.

CDR3 bases: TGTGCCAGCAGCGTATTCCAGGGGCCTAACAATGAGCAGTTCTTC. The encoded protein is CASSVFQGPNNEQFF. The gene calls are TRBV9 and TRBJ2-1; D is perhaps TRBD1 (6 bases). Germline V CDR1 and CDR2: SGDLS, YYNGEE. Trimming took 1 base from V and 5 from J, leaving 13 bases between them. The length of the CDR3 is 15 residues.

This clonotype showed up many times. The CDR3 sequence is CASSEFWANTEAFF. The CDR3 nucleotides are TGTGCCAGCAGTGAGTTTTGGGCGAACACTGAAGCTTTCTTT. The chain uses TRBV2 and TRBJ1-1; no firm D call. Germline V gene lookup returns CDR1 SNHLY and CDR2 FYNNEI. V shed 3 bases and J shed 1 base, with 9 bases lying between them. This CDR3 region has 14 residues.

This clonotype came up once. A read error is likely here: a far larger clone is one base away. The chain uses TRBV11-2 and TRBJ2-7; D might be TRBD1 or TRBD2, each matching 5 bases. Per the germline V gene, CDR1 is SGHAT and CDR2 is FQNNGV. The V and J ends lost 5 bases and 3 bases respectively, with 23 bases between them. The CDR3 is made up of 17 amino acids. This CDR3 is CASSVGASRSLGYEQYF. The CDR3 nucleotides are TGTGCCAGCAGCGTTGGGGCTAGCAGGAGCCTCGGCTACGAGCAGTACTTC.

This clonotype came up many times. As DNA, the CDR3 is TGCGTCGCGCAACACTCCTACGAGCAGTACTTC. Its protein product is CVAQHSYEQYF. The rearrangement links TRBV29-1 to TRBJ2-7; no clear D. CDR1 and CDR2 (germline): SQVTM, ANQGSEA. This CDR3 comprises 11 residues.

V is TRBV30 and J is TRBJ2-1; D is possibly TRBD1 or TRBD2 (5 bases each). The germline V gene has CDR1 GTSNPN and CDR2 SVGIG (reference sequence). V gave up 1 base and J gave up 12 bases, with 10 bases separating them. This CDR3 contains 11 residues. CDR3 in amino acids: CAWSAGPGQFF. The CDR3 DNA sequence: TGTGCCTGGAGTGCGGGGCCTGGGCAGTTCTTC.

V and J are TRBV6-2 or TRBV6-3 and TRBJ1-5; TRBD1 might be the D (6 bases). CDR1 MNHEY and CDR2 SVGEGT come from the germline V gene. The CDR3 extends over 17 amino acids. V shed 5 bases and J shed 6 bases, with 23 bases lying between them. DNA of the CDR3: TGTGCCAGCAGTGATCTTTTGCGACGGGGGGCCGGTCAGCCCCAGCATTTT. It codes for CASSDLLRRGAGQPQHF.

The V and J genes are TRBV9 and TRBJ1-6, with D uncertain. Germline CDR1 reads SGDLS; CDR2 reads YYNGEE. V was pared by 3 bases and J by 5 bases, with 6 bases between. This CDR3 is 13 amino acids long. CDR3 residues: CASSGVDNSPLHF. As DNA, the CDR3 is TGTGCCAGCAGCGGGGTGGATAATTCACCCCTCCACTTT.

This clonotype was detected ten times or more. The J gene is TRBJ2-5, the V gene TRBV3-1; D call uncertain. Trimming removed 1 base at V and 5 bases at J, with 5 bases between. This CDR3 contains 12 residues. Germline values: CDR1 LGHDT, CDR2 YNNKEL (reference sequence). The chain's CDR3 is CASSQAGETQYF. The CDR3 DNA is TGTGCCAGCAGCCAAGCTGGGGAGACCCAGTACTTC.